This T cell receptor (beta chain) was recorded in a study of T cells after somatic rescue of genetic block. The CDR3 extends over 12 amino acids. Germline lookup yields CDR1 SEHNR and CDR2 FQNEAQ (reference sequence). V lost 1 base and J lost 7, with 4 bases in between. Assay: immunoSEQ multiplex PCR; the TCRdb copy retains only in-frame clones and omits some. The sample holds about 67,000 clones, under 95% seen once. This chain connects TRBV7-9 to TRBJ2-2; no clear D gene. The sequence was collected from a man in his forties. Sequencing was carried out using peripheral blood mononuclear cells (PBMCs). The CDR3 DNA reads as TGTGCCAGCAGCTTAGTTGTCGGGGAGCTGTTTTTT. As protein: CASSLVVGELFF.